The 20 T cell receptor beta chains given below trace back to one sample, sequenced in a study of blood T cell repertoires in COVID-19. Here immunoSEQ multiplex PCR was the method, and the copy in TCRdb shows in-frame clones only, minus some. There are a few hundred thousand clones in the sample; approximately 89% occur only once, and 6.9% lies in the top ten. What was sequenced was peripheral blood. Receptors originate from a woman aged 25 to 39 who had recovered from COVID-19.

CDR3 sequence reads: CASSPGQGQETQYF. As DNA, the CDR3 is TGTGCCAGCTCTCCCGGACAGGGACAAGAGACCCAGTACTTC. This chain links TRBV18 with TRBJ2-5; TRBD1 matches 8 bases. Trimming took 6 bases from V and 2 from J; bases not matched to a gene: 5. Germline values: CDR1 KGHSH, CDR2 LQKENI. This CDR3 has 14 amino acids.

This clone has just a few counts. Other DNA sequences in this specimen translate into the identical CDR3. The rearrangement uses TRBV9 and TRBJ1-1; D possibly corresponds to TRBD1 (5 bases). The CDR3 runs 14 residues. V lost 0 bases, J lost 2 bases, and 8 bases lay in between. Germline-derived CDR1 and CDR2 are SGDLS and YYNGEE. The CDR3 DNA reads TGTGCCAGCAGCGTAGTGGGGGGTAACACTGAAGCTTTCTTT. It specifies CASSVVGGNTEAFF.

V usage is TRBV25-1 and J usage is TRBJ2-7; D perhaps matches TRBD2 (5 bases). This CDR3 region has 14 residues. Trimming cost V 1 base and J 2 bases, with 9 bases left between them. Germline V gives CDR1 MGHDK, CDR2 SYGVNS. CDR3 sequence reads: CASSESGSTYEQYF. The CDR3 coding sequence is TGTGCCAGCAGTGAATCGGGGTCCACCTACGAGCAGTACTTC.

The chain recombines TRBV24-1 with TRBJ1-1; 7 bases map to TRBD1. Germline V CDR1 and CDR2: KGHDR, SFDVKD. With V trimmed by 5 bases and J by 2 bases, 4 bases remained unmatched. The CDR3 is made up of 14 amino acids. The CDR3 region is CATSAGTVNTEAFF. The CDR3 bases are TGTGCCACCAGTGCCGGGACAGTCAACACTGAAGCTTTCTTT.

The chain combines TRBV19 with TRBJ2-1; 12 nucleotides match TRBD1. CDR1 is LNHDA, CDR2 SQIVND, per germline (reference sequence). This CDR3 region has 13 residues. J gave up 9 bases and V 9 bases, and 6 bases lay outside the gene matches. The CDR3 here is CASAGQGAFEQFF. For the CDR3, the DNA is TGTGCCAGCGCGGGACAGGGGGCTTTTGAGCAGTTCTTC.

The chain couples TRBV2 to TRBJ2-1; D is possibly TRBD1 (6 bases). V was shortened by 1 base and J by 10 bases, with 8 bases between the two germline ends. CDR1 is SNHLY, CDR2 FYNNEI, per germline. There are 12 residues in the CDR3. CDR3 nucleotides: TGTGCCAGCAGTGAAGACAGGGTGGAGCAGTTCTTC. Protein sequence: CASSEDRVEQFF. Supplemented by reference TRBV2 and TRBJ2-1, the full variable domain reads EPEVTQTPSHQVTQMGQEVILRCVPISNHLYFYWYRQILGQKVEFLVSFYNNEISEKSEIFDDQFSVERPDGSNFTLKIRSTKLEDSAMYFCASSEDRVEQFFGPGTRLTVL.

The chain couples TRBV5-1 to TRBJ2-1, with a weak D call TRBD1 (6 bases). CDR3 length: 15 amino acids. Trimming shortened V by 4 bases and J by 7 bases, and 18 bases separated the two germline ends. The germline CDR1 and CDR2 sequences are SGHRS and YFSETQ. The DNA for the CDR3 is TGCGCCAGCAGCCCTACCGGGACAAAAGGGAATGAGCAGTTCTTC. Translating it yields CASSPTGTKGNEQFF.

CDR3 in amino acids: CASSFGGGLSYSNQPQHF. The CDR3 bases are TGTGCCAGCAGCTTCGGTGGCGGCTTGTCCTATAGCAATCAGCCCCAGCATTTT. The chain combines TRBV7-8 with TRBJ1-5; D not certain. V lost 3 bases to trimming and J lost 0 bases, with 18 bases between them. The CDR3 totals 18 residues. Germline-derived CDR1 and CDR2 are SGHVS and FQNEAQ.

The chain employs TRBV10-3 and TRBJ2-7, with TRBD1 as a possible D gene (5 bases). Trimming removed 0 bases at V and 3 bases at J, with 12 bases between. Germline CDR1 and CDR2: ENHRY and SYGVKD. The CDR3 runs 15 residues. In DNA form, the CDR3 reads TGTGCCATCAGTGAGTCCCGCAGGGATGTCTACGAGCAGTACTTC. Encoded protein: CAISESRRDVYEQYF.

The rearrangement links TRBV7-3 to TRBJ2-2; 8 nucleotides agree with TRBD1. CDR1 and CDR2 (germline): SGHTA, FQGTGA. Trimming cost V 5 bases and J 7 bases; bases outside gene matches: 6. The CDR3 is 14 amino acids. CDR3 region: CASSPGQGGGELFF. CDR3 sequence (DNA): TGTGCCAGCAGCCCCGGACAGGGCGGCGGGGAGCTGTTTTTT.

This chain uses TRBV24-1 with TRBJ2-3; 9 positions agree with TRBD2. The CDR3 length is 17 residues. V lost 0 bases, J lost 2 bases, and 5 bases stayed unmatched. Germline V gene data show CDR1 as KGHDR and CDR2 as SFDVKD. The CDR3 here is CATSDLPSGGITDTQYF. CDR3 sequence (DNA): TGTGCCACCAGTGATTTGCCCAGCGGGGGGATCACAGATACGCAGTATTTT.

The V call is TRBV28, the J call TRBJ2-1; 10 positions match TRBD2. This CDR3 has 18 residues. The V and J ends lost 9 bases and 7 bases, in that order; junction bases with no gene match: 21. The V gene's germline CDR1 is MDHEN and CDR2 SYDVKM. CDR3 coding DNA: TGTGCCAGTCCCCCGAGGCTAGCGGGGGCTTTAAGCTTTAATGAGCAGTTCTTC. This encodes CASPPRLAGALSFNEQFF.

This chain links TRBV28 with TRBJ1-5; D ambiguous. Deletions cut 2 bases from V and 9 bases from J, with 8 bases between. Germline CDR1 and CDR2: MDHEN and SYDVKM. The CDR3 sequence is 12 residues long. The CDR3 DNA reads TGTGCCAGCAGTTTACCGTTGAGGCCCCAGCATTTT. Translated: CASSLPLRPQHF.

This chain connects TRBV7-2 to TRBJ2-2; 8 positions match TRBD2. The CDR3 extends over 16 amino acids. Losses at the gene ends were 3 bases for V and 5 bases for J; bases not matched to a gene: 8. Germline V gene lookup returns CDR1 SGHTA and CDR2 FQGNSA. CDR3 DNA sequence: TGTGCCAGCAGCTTTAGTATCGGGGGGGTTACCGGGGAGCTGTTTTTT. Amino acids: CASSFSIGGVTGELFF.

The rearrangement links TRBV6-5 to TRBJ1-2; a weak D match, TRBD1 (5 bases). Germline CDR1 reads MNHEY; CDR2 reads SVGAGI. The CDR3 contains 13 residues. V was trimmed by 5 bases and J by 11 bases, leaving 18 bases between them. CDR3 amino acids: CASSHDNDSQYTF. The CDR3 nucleotides are TGTGCCAGCAGTCATGATAACGACAGTCAGTACACCTTC.

The J gene is TRBJ2-7, the V gene TRBV2; 11 bases map to TRBD1. Germline V gives CDR1 SNHLY, CDR2 FYNNEI. This CDR3 has 16 residues. Trimming cost V 4 bases and J 3 bases; bases outside gene matches: 8. The CDR3 here is CASSAGTGGILYEQYF. Here the CDR3 DNA reads TGTGCCAGCAGTGCCGGGACAGGGGGTATTCTCTACGAGCAGTACTTC.

The chain carries TRBV7-3 and TRBJ1-1; TRBD1 might be the D (5 bases). Deletions cut 7 bases from V and 5 bases from J, with 14 bases between. The CDR3 runs 13 residues. CDR1 is SGHTA and CDR2 is FQGTGA in the germline V gene. Here the CDR3 reads CASKFQGRTEAFF. As DNA, the CDR3 is TGTGCCAGCAAGTTTCAGGGTCGGACTGAAGCTTTCTTT.

The chain combines TRBV15 with TRBJ2-7; 8 nucleotides agree with TRBD1. Germline CDR1 is LNHNV and CDR2 is YYDKDF (reference sequence). V lost 2 bases, J lost 6 bases, and 3 bases stayed unmatched. The CDR3 totals 13 residues. CDR3 DNA: TGTGCCACCAGCAGACGCCAGGGGGCCGAGCAGTACTTC. Its translation is CATSRRQGAEQYF.

V and J are TRBV6-5 and TRBJ1-2, with no clear D. CDR1 is MNHEY, CDR2 SVGAGI, per germline. The V end lost 0 bases, the J end lost 3 bases, and 5 bases lay between the germline ends. The CDR3 loop spans 13 amino acids. CDR3 residues: CASSYSRDYGYTF. In nucleotides, the CDR3 is TGTGCCAGCAGTTACTCCCGGGACTATGGCTACACCTTC.

V and J are TRBV7-2 and TRBJ1-2; 12 bases match TRBD1. J was trimmed by 5 bases and V by 6 bases; bases with no gene match: 10. The CDR3 length is 16 residues. CDR1 SGHTA and CDR2 FQGNSA come from the germline V gene. The CDR3, as DNA: TGTGCCAGCAGTCCACTGGGACAGGGGGCAGGTTATGGCTACACCTTC. This encodes CASSPLGQGAGYGYTF.